This TCR beta chain was captured in a study of siplizumab effects on memory and regulatory T cells. With respect to this clone: What it binds is unknown.

Study-level points and caveats: Apparently more diverse than memory cells, naive T cells also seemed major alloresponse contributors. Proliferating Tregs' suppressive function in siplizumab cultures went unconfirmed.

Germline lookup yields CDR1 SEHNR and CDR2 FQNEAQ (reference sequence). The CDR3 contains 14 residues. V was clipped by 5 bases and J by 3 bases, with 12 bases between them. Sequencing of each sample assayed some 9.4 x 10^4 TCR templates. The method was immunoSEQ multiplex PCR; TCRdb's version includes in-frame clones alone and lacks a portion of them. The sample consists of approximately 60,000 clones, approximately 79% of them appearing once. This receptor was obtained from a human donor in good health. V and J are TRBV7-9 and TRBJ2-3; D remains ambiguous. Sample: memory CD4+ T cells sorted from blood. CDR3: CASSLLWGTDTQYF. CDR3 DNA sequence: TGTGCCAGCAGCCTACTATGGGGAACAGATACGCAGTATTTT.